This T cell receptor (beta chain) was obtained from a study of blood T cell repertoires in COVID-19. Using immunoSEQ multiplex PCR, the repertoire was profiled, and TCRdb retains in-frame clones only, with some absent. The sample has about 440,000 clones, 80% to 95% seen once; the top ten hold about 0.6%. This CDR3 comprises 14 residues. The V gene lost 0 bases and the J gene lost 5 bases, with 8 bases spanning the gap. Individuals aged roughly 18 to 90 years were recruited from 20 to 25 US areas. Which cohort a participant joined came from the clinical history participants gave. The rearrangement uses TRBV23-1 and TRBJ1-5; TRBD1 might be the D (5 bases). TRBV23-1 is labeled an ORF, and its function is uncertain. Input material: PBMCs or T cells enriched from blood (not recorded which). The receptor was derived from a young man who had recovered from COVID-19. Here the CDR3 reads CASSQSEGHQPQHF. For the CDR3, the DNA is TGCGCCAGCAGTCAATCGGAGGGGCATCAGCCCCAGCATTTT.